The 20 T cell receptor beta chains below were found in one sample sequenced in a study of monozygotic twins with cystic fibrosis. Clones were sequenced by immunoSEQ multiplex PCR, and TCRdb holds only the in-frame ones, with some missing. This table holds 25,000 to 30,000 clones, 96% found once. Sequenced input: blood. Receptors originate from a girl aged 2-10 years with cystic fibrosis.

The V call is TRBV4-1, the J call TRBJ2-1; TRBD2 might be the D (5 bases). Germline loops: CDR1 MGHRA, CDR2 YSYEKL. Deletions cut 1 base from V and 6 bases from J, with 22 bases between. The length of the CDR3 is 18 residues. CDR3 in amino acids: CASSQVKVRTGSPNEQFF. The DNA for the CDR3 is TGCGCCAGCAGCCAAGTAAAGGTCAGGACTGGAAGCCCCAATGAGCAGTTCTTC.

The chain is built from TRBV5-1 and TRBJ2-7, with TRBD2 matching 7 bases. V trimming: 2 bases; J trimming: 0 bases; junction bases outside the gene matches: 5. Germline CDR1 and CDR2: SGHRS and YFSETQ. This CDR3 comprises 15 residues. CDR3 amino acids: CASSLLAPNSYEQYF. The CDR3 coding sequence is TGCGCCAGCAGCTTACTAGCGCCCAACTCCTACGAGCAGTACTTC.

V usage is TRBV29-1 and J usage is TRBJ1-2; D possibly corresponds to TRBD1 (5 bases). Per germline, CDR1 SQVTM and CDR2 ANQGSEA. V lost 5 bases, J lost 0 bases, and 13 bases lay in between. The CDR3 extends over 14 amino acids. CDR3 residues: CSVPPLTANYGYTF. The CDR3 DNA follows: TGCAGCGTTCCCCCCTTGACAGCTAACTATGGCTACACCTTC. Full variable domain (rest looked up from reference TRBV29-1 and TRBJ1-2): SAVISQKPSRDICQRGTSLTIQCQVDSQVTMMFWYRQQPGQSLTLIATANQGSEATYESGFVIDKFPISRPNLTFSTLTVSNMSPEDSSIYLCSVPPLTANYGYTFGSGTRLTVV.

V is TRBV29-1 and J is TRBJ2-7; unclear D gene. V lost 6 bases and J lost 3, with 9 bases in between. CDR3 length equals 11 residues. Germline assignment: CDR1 SQVTM and CDR2 ANQGSEA. The CDR3 coding sequence is TGCAGCGTGATTCTAGGCTACGAGCAGTACTTC. It is translated as CSVILGYEQYF.

V usage is TRBV9 and J usage is TRBJ2-2; D is unclear. CDR1 and CDR2 from the germline V gene are SGDLS and YYNGEE. Trimming left V 7 bases short and J 5 bases short, with 12 bases between. The CDR3 consists of 13 residues. The CDR3 protein is CASGKVLTGELFF. The CDR3 region has the DNA TGTGCCAGCGGAAAGGTCTTGACCGGGGAGCTGTTTTTT.

The rearrangement links TRBV29-1 to TRBJ2-1, with D perhaps TRBD2 (6 bases). The germline CDR1 and CDR2 sequences are SQVTM and ANQGSEA. CDR3 length equals 13 residues. The ends were cut back, 4 bases at V and 4 bases at J, with 11 bases in the middle. The CDR3 loop reads CSVGLAPYNEQFF. In DNA, the CDR3 is TGCAGCGTTGGTCTAGCGCCTTACAATGAGCAGTTCTTC.

V usage is TRBV28 and J usage is TRBJ2-7, with 10 positions matching TRBD1. V was clipped by 3 bases and J by 3 bases; unmatched bases: 5. The CDR3 is 15 amino acids. Germline values: CDR1 MDHEN, CDR2 SYDVKM. CDR3 in DNA: TGTGCCAGCAGTTTGGAGGGACAGGGGTTCTACGAGCAGTACTTC. Its translation: CASSLEGQGFYEQYF.

The chain couples TRBV5-5 to TRBJ2-7; TRBD2 is a possible D gene (5 bases). V gave up 4 bases and J gave up 5 bases, with 19 bases separating them. The germline V gene has CDR1 SGHKS and CDR2 YYEKEE (reference sequence). There are 15 residues in the CDR3. DNA for the CDR3: TGTGCCAGCAGCCCCGACCGCACTAGTTTCCACGAGCAGTACTTC. Its protein is CASSPDRTSFHEQYF. Looking up the rest from reference TRBV5-5 and TRBJ2-7 gives the full variable domain: DAGVTQSPTHLIKTRGQQVTLRCSPISGHKSVSWYQQVLGQGPQFIFQYYEKEERGRGNFPDRFSARQFPNYSSELNVNALLLGDSALYLCASSPDRTSFHEQYFGPGTRLTVT.

A single count supports this clone. The rearrangement joins TRBV7-9 to TRBJ2-2; unclear D gene. V was cut by 6 bases and J by 4 bases, with 15 bases left in between. This CDR3 is 15 amino acids long. The V gene's germline CDR1 is SEHNR and CDR2 FQNEAQ (reference sequence). CDR3 in amino acids: CASRDLLTITGELFF. For the CDR3, the DNA is TGTGCCAGCAGGGACCTTCTTACTATCACCGGGGAGCTGTTTTTT.

This chain uses TRBV7-8 with TRBJ2-3, with TRBD2 matching 15 bases. The CDR3 runs 20 residues. The V gene's germline CDR1 is SGHVS and CDR2 FQNEAQ. V trimming: 5 bases; J trimming: 5 bases; junction bases outside the gene matches: 17. Written as DNA, the CDR3 is TGTGCCAGCAGCCTCTCCCGGACTAGCGGGAGGGCCCTCCCTTTAGATACGCAGTATTTT. Translating it yields CASSLSRTSGRALPLDTQYF.

Only one count was recorded for this clone. The CDR3 bases are TGTGCCAGTAGCTATGGAACGGGGAGGGCCCTCGATGAGCAGTTCTTC. Its protein product is CASSYGTGRALDEQFF. The chain couples TRBV19 to TRBJ2-1; 7 bases align to TRBD2. This CDR3 comprises 16 residues. From germline, CDR1 is LNHDA and CDR2 SQIVND (reference sequence). V lost 6 bases to trimming and J lost 8 bases; unmatched junction nucleotides: 16.

The chain is built from TRBV28 and TRBJ1-2; possibly TRBD1 for D (6 bases). CDR3 size: 13 residues. Germline assignment: CDR1 MDHEN and CDR2 SYDVKM. Trimming shortened V by 3 bases and J by 6 bases, and 11 bases separated the two germline ends. The CDR3 nucleotides are TGTGCCAGCAGTTTCACAGGGTGGGATGGCTACACCTTC. It is translated as CASSFTGWDGYTF.

V usage is TRBV28 and J usage is TRBJ1-1, with unresolved D. CDR1 is MDHEN, CDR2 SYDVKM, per germline. The V end lost 7 bases, the J end lost 1 base, and 10 bases lay between the germline ends. The length of the CDR3 is 13 residues. CDR3 sequence reads: CASKMDPNTEAFF. In DNA, the CDR3 is TGTGCCAGCAAAATGGACCCGAACACTGAAGCTTTCTTT.

The chain joins TRBV7-9 to TRBJ1-5; weak D call: TRBD1 (5 bases). Per the germline V gene, CDR1 is SEHNR and CDR2 is FQNEAQ (reference sequence). V lost 6 bases to trimming and J lost 1 base, with 10 bases between them. CDR3 length equals 14 residues. The CDR3 protein is CASSLQGSNQPQHF. The DNA for the CDR3 is TGTGCCAGCAGTCTCCAGGGAAGCAATCAGCCCCAGCATTTT.

The V gene is TRBV28, the J gene TRBJ2-3; 8 bases are a match to TRBD2. The CDR3 consists of 14 residues. Germline CDR1 is MDHEN and CDR2 is SYDVKM. Trimming took 4 bases from V and 2 from J; bases not matched to a gene: 2. The CDR3 bases are TGTGCCAGCAGTTCGGGACTAGTCACAGATACGCAGTATTTT. It specifies CASSSGLVTDTQYF.

The rearrangement links TRBV7-8 to TRBJ1-2; TRBD1 might be the D (6 bases). V gave up 0 bases and J gave up 1 base, with 15 bases separating them. The germline gives CDR1 SGHVS, CDR2 FQNEAQ. The CDR3 contains 17 residues. The CDR3 spells CASSLAGEGVNNYGYTF. CDR3 coding DNA: TGTGCCAGCAGCTTAGCCGGTGAGGGGGTAAATAACTATGGCTACACCTTC.

The rearrangement links TRBV5-6 to TRBJ2-7; 7 bases align to TRBD2. Germline V gene sequence: CDR1 SGHDT, CDR2 YYEEEE. V shed 2 bases and J 2 bases; nucleotides not matched to a gene: 4. The CDR3 is 14 residues long. CDR3 in amino acids: CASSFAGETYEQYF. CDR3 DNA sequence: TGTGCCAGCAGCTTCGCGGGAGAGACCTACGAGCAGTACTTC.

This chain connects TRBV4-2 to TRBJ1-4; D is possibly TRBD1 (6 bases). The CDR3 has 15 amino acids. Germline V CDR1 and CDR2: LGHNA, YNFKEQ. V was shortened by 1 base and J by 8 bases, with 14 bases between the two germline ends. The CDR3 here is CASSQVGGAREKLFF. CDR3 DNA: TGTGCCAGCAGCCAAGTTGGGGGGGCGCGGGAAAAACTGTTTTTT.

This chain uses TRBV5-4 with TRBJ2-3; TRBD1 agrees at 8 bases. Germline V gene lookup returns CDR1 SGHNT and CDR2 YYREEE (reference sequence). The length of the CDR3 is 16 residues. The V and J ends lost 0 bases and 0 bases, in that order; junction bases with no gene match: 3. Written as DNA, the CDR3 is TGTGCCAGCAGCTTGGGTAGACAGGGGAGCACAGATACGCAGTATTTT. Its translation is CASSLGRQGSTDTQYF.

This sequence joins TRBV27 and TRBJ1-2; D not certain. The CDR3 covers 15 residues. Germline V CDR1 and CDR2: MNHEY, SMNVEV (reference sequence). The V gene lost 5 bases and the J gene lost 3 bases, with 16 bases spanning the gap. In DNA, the CDR3 is TGTGCCAGCAGTCCCGGTTCGTCGCGGGACTATGGCTACACCTTC. It specifies CASSPGSSRDYGYTF.